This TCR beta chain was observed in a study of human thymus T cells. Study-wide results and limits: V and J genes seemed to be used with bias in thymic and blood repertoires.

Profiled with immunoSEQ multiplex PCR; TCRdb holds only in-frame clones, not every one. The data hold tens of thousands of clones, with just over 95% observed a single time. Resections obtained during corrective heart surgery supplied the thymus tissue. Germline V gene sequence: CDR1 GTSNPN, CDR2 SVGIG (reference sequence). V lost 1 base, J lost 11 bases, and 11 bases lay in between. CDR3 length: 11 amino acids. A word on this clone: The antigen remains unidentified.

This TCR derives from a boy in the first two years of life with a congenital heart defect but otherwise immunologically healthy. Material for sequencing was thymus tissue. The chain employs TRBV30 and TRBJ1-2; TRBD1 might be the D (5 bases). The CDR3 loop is CAWSGRERYTF. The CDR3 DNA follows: TGTGCCTGGAGTGGCAGGGAAAGGTACACCTTC.